This T cell receptor beta chain was sequenced during a study of T cell repertoires in cytomegalovirus infection. This CDR3 comprises 17 residues. With V trimmed by 2 bases and J by 4 bases, 10 bases remained unmatched. CDR1 MNHEY and CDR2 SVGAGI come from the germline V gene. As concerns this clonotype: No antigen is known for it.

Via MiXCR, TCRdb re-called the reads, giving one row per CDR3 protein. The sample lists some 940,000 distinct CDR3 sequences, approximately 30% occurring once. The origin of this receptor is a human donor in good health (CMV status not recorded). Some clones in this sample may be carry-over from other donors' samples. J is TRBJ2-2 and V is TRBV6-5, with 7 bases identical to TRBD2. The specimen comprised cultured CD8+ T cells from PBMCs, sampled from culture after CMV antigen stimulation. This CDR3 reads CASSYAEGTKPTGELFF. The CDR3 bases are TGTGCCAGCAGTTACGCGGAGGGGACTAAACCCACCGGGGAGCTGTTTTTT.